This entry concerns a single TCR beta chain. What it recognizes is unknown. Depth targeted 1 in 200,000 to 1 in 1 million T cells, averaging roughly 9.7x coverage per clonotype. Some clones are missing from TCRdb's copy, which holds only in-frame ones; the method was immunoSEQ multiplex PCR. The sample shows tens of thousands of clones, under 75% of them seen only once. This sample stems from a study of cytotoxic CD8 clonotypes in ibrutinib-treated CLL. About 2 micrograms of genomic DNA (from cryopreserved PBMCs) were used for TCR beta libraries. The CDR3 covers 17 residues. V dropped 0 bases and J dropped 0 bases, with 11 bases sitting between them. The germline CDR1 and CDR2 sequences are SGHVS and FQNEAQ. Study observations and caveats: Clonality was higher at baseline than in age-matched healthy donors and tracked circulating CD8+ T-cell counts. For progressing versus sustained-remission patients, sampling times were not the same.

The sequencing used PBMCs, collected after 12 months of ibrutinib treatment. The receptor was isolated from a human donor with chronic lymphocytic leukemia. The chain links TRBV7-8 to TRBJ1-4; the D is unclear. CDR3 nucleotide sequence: TGTGCCAGCAGCTTAGCGCTGTCAGCTGCAACTAATGAAAAACTGTTTTTT. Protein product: CASSLALSAATNEKLFF. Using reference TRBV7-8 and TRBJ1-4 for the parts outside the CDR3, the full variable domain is GAGVSQSPRYKVAKRGQDVALRCDPISGHVSLFWYQQALGQGPEFLTYFQNEAQLDKSGLPSDRFFAERPEGSVSTLKIQRTQQEDSAVYLCASSLALSAATNEKLFFGSGTQLSVL.